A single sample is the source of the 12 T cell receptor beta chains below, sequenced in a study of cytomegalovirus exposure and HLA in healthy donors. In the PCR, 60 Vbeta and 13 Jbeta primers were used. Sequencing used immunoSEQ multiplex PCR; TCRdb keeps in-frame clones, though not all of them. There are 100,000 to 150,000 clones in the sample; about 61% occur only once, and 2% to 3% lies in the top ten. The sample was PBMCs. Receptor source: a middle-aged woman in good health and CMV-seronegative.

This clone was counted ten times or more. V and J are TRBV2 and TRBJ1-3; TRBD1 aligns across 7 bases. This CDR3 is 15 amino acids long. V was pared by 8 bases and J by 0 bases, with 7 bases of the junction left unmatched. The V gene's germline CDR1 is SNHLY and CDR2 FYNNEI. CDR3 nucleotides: TGTGCCAGCCGGGACAGCCTATTCTCTGGAAACACCATATATTTT. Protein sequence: CASRDSLFSGNTIYF.

CDR3 protein: CASSSRPNTEAFF. The CDR3 DNA reads TGTGCCAGTAGTTCTAGACCGAACACTGAAGCTTTCTTT. This rearrangement joins TRBV19 to TRBJ1-1; D remains unclear. Germline V gene sequence: CDR1 LNHDA, CDR2 SQIVND (reference sequence). With 5 bases removed from V and 1 base from J, the gap between germline ends came to 8 bases. CDR3 length equals 13 residues.

The CDR3 nucleotides read TGTGCCAGTAGCCCCGACAGGGTGGTTGAGACCCAGTACTTC. Encoded protein: CASSPDRVVETQYF. This chain uses TRBV19 with TRBJ2-5; 7 bases match TRBD1. CDR1 and CDR2 (germline): LNHDA, SQIVND (reference sequence). V dropped 6 bases and J dropped 5; count of bases not matched to a gene: 9. This CDR3 is 14 amino acids long.

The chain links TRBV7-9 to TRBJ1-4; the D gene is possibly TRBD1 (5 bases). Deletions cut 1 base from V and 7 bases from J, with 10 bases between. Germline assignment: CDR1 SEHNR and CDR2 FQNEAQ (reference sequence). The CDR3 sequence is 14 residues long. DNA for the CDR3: TGTGCCAGCAGCTTAGGGCAGGGCGGTGAAAAACTGTTTTTT. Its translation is CASSLGQGGEKLFF.

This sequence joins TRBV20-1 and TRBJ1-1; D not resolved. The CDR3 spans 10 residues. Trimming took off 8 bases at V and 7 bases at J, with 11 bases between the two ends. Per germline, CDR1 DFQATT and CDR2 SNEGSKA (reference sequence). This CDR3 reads CSIQRGEAFF. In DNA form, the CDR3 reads TGCAGTATACAACGAGGTGAAGCTTTCTTT.

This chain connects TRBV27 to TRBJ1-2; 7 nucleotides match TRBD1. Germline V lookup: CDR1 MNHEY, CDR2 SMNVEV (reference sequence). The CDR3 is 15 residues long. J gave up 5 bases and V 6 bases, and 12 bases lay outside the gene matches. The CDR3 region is CASRPDRVRGYGYTF. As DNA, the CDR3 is TGTGCCAGCAGACCCGACAGGGTTCGGGGTTATGGCTACACCTTC.

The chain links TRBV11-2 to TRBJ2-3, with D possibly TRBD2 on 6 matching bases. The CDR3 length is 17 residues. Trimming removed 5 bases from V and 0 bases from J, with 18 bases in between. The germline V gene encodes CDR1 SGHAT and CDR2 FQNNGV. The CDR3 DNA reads TGTGCCAGCAGCCGTTGGCCCCGGGACTTTAGCACAGATACGCAGTATTTT. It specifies CASSRWPRDFSTDTQYF. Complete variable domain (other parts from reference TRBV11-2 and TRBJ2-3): EAGVAQSPRYKIIEKRQSVAFWCNPISGHATLYWYQQILGQGPKLLIQFQNNGVVDDSQLPKDRFSAERLKGVDSTLKIQPAKLEDSAVYLCASSRWPRDFSTDTQYFGPGTRLTVL.

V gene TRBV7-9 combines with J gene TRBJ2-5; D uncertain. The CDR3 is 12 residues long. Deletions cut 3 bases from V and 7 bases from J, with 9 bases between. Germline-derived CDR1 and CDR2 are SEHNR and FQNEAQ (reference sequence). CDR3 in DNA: TGTGCCAGCAGCTTGGCCCGAGGGACCCAGTACTTC. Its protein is CASSLARGTQYF.

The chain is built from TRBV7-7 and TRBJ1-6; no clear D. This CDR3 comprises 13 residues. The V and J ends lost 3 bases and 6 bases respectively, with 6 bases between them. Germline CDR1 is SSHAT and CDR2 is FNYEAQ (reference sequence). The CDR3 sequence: CASSLSINSPLHF. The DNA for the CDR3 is TGTGCCAGCAGCTTGTCTATTAATTCACCCCTCCACTTT.

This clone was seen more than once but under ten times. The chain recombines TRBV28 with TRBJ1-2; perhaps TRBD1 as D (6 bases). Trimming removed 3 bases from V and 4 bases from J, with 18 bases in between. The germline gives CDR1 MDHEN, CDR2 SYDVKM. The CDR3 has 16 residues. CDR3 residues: CASSLGAGRALYGYTF. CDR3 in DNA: TGTGCCAGCAGTTTGGGGGCCGGCAGGGCCCTCTATGGCTACACCTTC.

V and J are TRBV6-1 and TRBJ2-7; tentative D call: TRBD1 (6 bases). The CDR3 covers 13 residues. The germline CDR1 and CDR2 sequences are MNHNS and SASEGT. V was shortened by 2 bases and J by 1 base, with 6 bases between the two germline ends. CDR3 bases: TGTGCCAGCAGTGAAACAGGGTCCTACGAGCAGTACTTC. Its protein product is CASSETGSYEQYF.

The CDR3 DNA reads as TGCGCCAGCAGCGAATTTCCGGGACAGGGAAATCAGCCCCAGCATTTT. Residues: CASSEFPGQGNQPQHF. The V and J genes are TRBV5-1 and TRBJ1-5; 9 bases line up with TRBD1. CDR3 size: 16 residues. The germline CDR1 and CDR2 sequences are SGHRS and YFSETQ. With 4 bases clipped from V and 4 bases from J, the junction kept 9 bases outside the gene matches.